This T cell receptor beta chain was recovered during a study of human thymus T cells. The protocol was immunoSEQ multiplex PCR, while the TCRdb copy is restricted to in-frame clones and leaves out a portion. The sample shows 40,000 to 45,000 clones, approximately 95% of them seen only once. CDR1 is SGHRS, CDR2 YFSETQ, per germline. Trimming took off 0 bases at V and 6 bases at J, with 12 bases between the two ends. The CDR3 is made up of 15 amino acids. The gene calls are TRBV5-1 and TRBJ2-2; D is unresolved. The TCR originated in a boy younger than two with a congenital heart defect but otherwise immunologically healthy. Sequenced material: blood. CDR3 bases: TGCGCCAGCAGCTTGGATAGGCGCCTCGCCGGGGAGCTGTTTTTT. It encodes CASSLDRRLAGELFF.